Listed here are 8 T cell receptor beta chains from one sample, sequenced in a study of cytomegalovirus exposure and HLA in healthy donors. 60 Vbeta and 13 Jbeta primers were used in PCR. Profiling relied on immunoSEQ multiplex PCR, and the TCRdb table lists in-frame clones only, not all of them. The sample lists 150,000 to 200,000 clones, approximately 83% occurring once. Source material: PBMCs. These TCRs come from a man younger than 35 in good health and CMV-seropositive.

The chain has TRBV5-4 and TRBJ2-3; the match to TRBD1 covers 7 bases. This CDR3 spans 13 amino acids. The J segment lost 8 bases and the V segment lost 3 bases, leaving 6 bases of the junction unmatched. Germline V gene sequence: CDR1 SGHNT, CDR2 YYREEE (reference sequence). The chain's CDR3 is CASSSARGRTQYF. CDR3 in DNA: TGTGCCAGCAGCTCGGCGAGGGGGCGTACGCAGTATTTT.

The J gene is TRBJ1-2, the V gene TRBV5-4, with TRBD1 identical over 7 bases. Germline CDR1 is SGHNT and CDR2 is YYREEE (reference sequence). This CDR3 has 13 amino acids. With V trimmed by 1 base and J by 6 bases, 3 bases remained unmatched. The CDR3 loop is CASSLQGENGYTF. CDR3 sequence (DNA): TGTGCCAGCAGCTTGCAGGGGGAGAATGGCTACACCTTC.

The chain combines TRBV27 with TRBJ1-2; weak D call: TRBD1 (5 bases). V was pared by 3 bases and J by 7 bases, with 12 bases between. This CDR3 contains 13 residues. In germline, CDR1 is MNHEY, CDR2 SMNVEV (reference sequence). CDR3: CASSLPRQSGYTF. The CDR3 nucleotides are TGTGCCAGCAGTTTGCCGAGACAGTCTGGCTACACCTTC.

This clone showed up just a few times. The chain couples TRBV18 to TRBJ1-1; a weak D match, TRBD1 (5 bases). Germline V gives CDR1 KGHSH, CDR2 LQKENI. This CDR3 is built from 16 residues. Trimming pared 5 bases from V and 1 base from J, leaving 17 bases between. As DNA, the CDR3 is TGTGCCAGCTCAGTGTTGCAGGGTGCACGGAACACTGAAGCTTTCTTT. Translated, it gives CASSVLQGARNTEAFF. Drawing the rest from reference TRBV18 and TRBJ1-1, the complete variable domain is NAGVMQNPRHLVRRRGQEARLRCSPMKGHSHVYWYRQLPEEGLKFMVYLQKENIIDESGMPKERFSAEFPKEGPSILRIQQVVRGDSAAYFCASSVLQGARNTEAFFGQGTRLTVV.

This clone came up once. The V and J genes are TRBV9 and TRBJ2-1; maybe TRBD2 (5 bases). There are 15 residues in the CDR3. The V gene's germline CDR1 is SGDLS and CDR2 YYNGEE. V shed 0 bases and J shed 5 bases, with 12 bases lying between them. The CDR3 nucleotides read TGTGCCAGCAGCGTAGGAGGCGGGTCTGACAATGAGCAGTTCTTC. Its translation is CASSVGGGSDNEQFF.

The CDR3 loop reads CASRTGGKETQYF. DNA of the CDR3: TGTGCCAGCAGGACAGGGGGGAAAGAGACCCAGTACTTC. The chain recombines TRBV2 with TRBJ2-5, with 9 bases lining up with TRBD1. The CDR3 loop spans 13 amino acids. Germline lookup yields CDR1 SNHLY and CDR2 FYNNEI. J gave up 3 bases and V 6 bases, and 2 bases lay outside the gene matches.

J is TRBJ2-2 and V is TRBV5-1, with D perhaps TRBD2 (5 bases). Trimming took 0 bases from V and 6 from J, leaving 12 bases between them. Germline V gives CDR1 SGHRS, CDR2 YFSETQ. The CDR3 is made up of 15 amino acids. CDR3 nucleotide sequence: TGCGCCAGCAGCTTGGCCGGGGTTAGCGCCGGGGAGCTGTTTTTT. Amino acids: CASSLAGVSAGELFF.

This chain joins TRBV11-2 and TRBJ1-1; 9 positions agree with TRBD1. Germline CDR1 and CDR2: SGHAT and FQNNGV. This CDR3 has 15 amino acids. After removal of 2 bases from V and 1 base from J, the junction contained 2 bases not matched to a gene. CDR3 bases: TGTGCCAGCAGCTTAACGGGACAGGGGAACACTGAAGCTTTCTTT. This sequence encodes CASSLTGQGNTEAFF.